Following are 20 T cell receptor beta chains from one sample sequenced in a study of identical twins. TCRdb reprocessed the 5' RACE reads via MiXCR and lists one record per CDR3 protein. The table lists a few hundred thousand distinct CDR3 sequences, roughly 10% of them singletons. Material: naive T cells sorted from blood. All receptors come from a woman aged 45 to 65 in good health.

This clonotype was counted only a few times. The CDR3 coding sequence is TGTGCCAGCAGTTACGGGGATGGAAATGAGCAGTTCTTC. Protein product: CASSYGDGNEQFF. The V and J genes are TRBV6-5 and TRBJ2-1; D call uncertain. Per germline, CDR1 MNHEY and CDR2 SVGAGI. Between the trimmed V and J ends, which lost 2 bases and 7 bases, there was a span of 9 bases. This CDR3 is built from 13 residues.

This clonotype has more than one count but fewer than ten. This chain connects TRBV20-1 to TRBJ2-5, with D perhaps TRBD1 (6 bases). The CDR3 consists of 12 residues. Trimming removed 3 bases from V and 4 bases from J, with 9 bases in between. CDR1 DFQATT and CDR2 SNEGSKA come from the germline V gene (reference sequence). CDR3 region: CSASTGLETQYF. The CDR3 nucleotides read TGCAGTGCTAGCACAGGGTTAGAGACCCAGTACTTC.

This chain joins TRBV6-6 and TRBJ2-7; 9 nucleotides align to TRBD1. The CDR3 extends over 15 amino acids. Trimming at V came to 5 bases and at J to 6 bases, leaving 11 bases not matched to a gene. CDR1 is MNHNY, CDR2 SVGAGI, per germline (reference sequence). Here the CDR3 reads CASSTLTGGRREQYF. As DNA, the CDR3 is TGTGCCAGCAGTACCCTGACAGGGGGTCGTCGCGAGCAGTACTTC.

The chain carries TRBV10-2 and TRBJ2-7, with TRBD2 matching over 10 bases. J lost 9 bases, V lost 7 bases, and 9 bases had no gene match. Germline CDR1 reads WSHSY; CDR2 reads SAAADI. The CDR3 runs 13 residues. CDR3 sequence reads: CASTEREGRLQYF. The CDR3 bases are TGCGCCAGCACCGAGCGGGAGGGCCGGCTGCAGTACTTC.

The chain couples TRBV10-3 to TRBJ1-5; a weak D match, TRBD1 (6 bases). The CDR3 contains 15 residues. Trimming left V 10 bases short and J 1 base short, with 17 bases between. CDR1 ENHRY and CDR2 SYGVKD come from the germline V gene. CDR3 coding DNA: TGTGCCACAGGGGTCGGACCGGGGAGCAATCAGCCCCAGCATTTT. It specifies CATGVGPGSNQPQHF.

This chain connects TRBV6-5 to TRBJ2-3, with 10 bases identical to TRBD2. The germline V gene encodes CDR1 MNHEY and CDR2 SVGAGI. The V gene end was trimmed by 5 bases and the J gene end by 6 bases; junction bases not matched to a gene: 8. CDR3 size: 15 residues. CDR3 region: CASSPLGLAADTQYF. The CDR3 coding sequence is TGTGCCAGCAGTCCCCTCGGACTAGCGGCGGATACGCAGTATTTT.

This clonotype was counted many times. The chain employs TRBV7-2 and TRBJ1-5; D ambiguous. Looked up from germline, CDR1 is SGHTA and CDR2 is FQGNSA. V gave up 5 bases and J gave up 2 bases, with 10 bases separating them. This CDR3 is 14 amino acids long. The CDR3 coding sequence is TGTGCCAGCAGCCCCGGTGCCGGCAATCAGCCCCAGCATTTT. Translation: CASSPGAGNQPQHF.

V gene TRBV27 combines with J gene TRBJ1-5; 7 nucleotides match TRBD1. Germline V gene sequence: CDR1 MNHEY, CDR2 SMNVEV (reference sequence). The CDR3 runs to 15 residues. Germline trimming cut 8 bases from V and 0 bases from J; bases unmatched to any gene: 7. The CDR3 sequence is CASGMTGTSNQPQHF. CDR3 nucleotide sequence: TGTGCCAGCGGTATGACAGGGACTAGCAATCAGCCCCAGCATTTT.

The chain carries TRBV20-1 and TRBJ1-1; possibly TRBD1 for D (6 bases). Germline CDR1 reads DFQATT; CDR2 reads SNEGSKA (reference sequence). The CDR3 consists of 15 residues. V shed 1 base and J shed 1 base, with 13 bases lying between them. The DNA for the CDR3 is TGCAGTGCTAGAGGTCATGGACAGACGAACACTGAAGCTTTCTTT. It specifies CSARGHGQTNTEAFF.

This clonotype was seen ten or more times. The V gene is TRBV2, the J gene TRBJ2-1; weak D call: TRBD2 (5 bases). The CDR3 has 11 residues. Germline CDR1 and CDR2: SNHLY and FYNNEI. V was cut by 1 base and J by 15 bases, with 10 bases left in between. The DNA of the CDR3 is TGTGCCAGCAGTGAAGAGAGGGCGTCGTTCTTC. Amino acid sequence: CASSEERASFF.

The chain is built from TRBV3-1 and TRBJ2-1; TRBD2 agrees at 9 bases. The CDR3 length is 16 residues. V lost 2 bases and J lost 4; bases outside the gene matches: 6. Germline V gene sequence: CDR1 LGHDT, CDR2 YNNKEL (reference sequence). The CDR3 bases are TGTGCCAGCAGCCAATTCGCGGGAGGGCAGTACAATGAGCAGTTCTTC. Protein product: CASSQFAGGQYNEQFF.

This chain uses TRBV5-1 with TRBJ2-1, with 7 bases that match TRBD1. The CDR3 runs 17 residues. Looked up from germline, CDR1 is SGHRS and CDR2 is YFSETQ. With 1 base clipped from V and 7 bases from J, the junction kept 14 bases outside the gene matches. The CDR3 coding sequence is TGCGCCAGCAGCTTGATCCGGACGGGACAGACACCGAATGAGCAGTTCTTC. It yields the protein CASSLIRTGQTPNEQFF.

V gene TRBV12-3 or TRBV12-4 combines with J gene TRBJ2-7; D is unclear. This CDR3 is built from 11 residues. The germline V and J ends were trimmed by 6 bases and 2 bases, with 5 bases remaining between them. The CDR3 DNA is TGTGCCAGCAGCGCGGCCTACGAGCAGTACTTC. Amino acid sequence: CASSAAYEQYF.

This clonotype was observed a few times. The V gene is TRBV4-1, the J gene TRBJ2-1; 11 bases are shared with TRBD2. The J segment lost 6 bases and the V segment lost 1 base, leaving 11 bases of the junction unmatched. The CDR3 is 18 residues long. Germline-derived CDR1 and CDR2 are MGHRA and YSYEKL. CDR3 sequence reads: CASSQGGVAGGSPNEQFF. The CDR3 DNA sequence: TGCGCCAGCAGCCAAGGTGGAGTAGCGGGAGGGTCCCCCAATGAGCAGTTCTTC.

Many counts were recorded for this clonotype. The chain has TRBV20-1 and TRBJ2-1, with TRBD2 identical over 10 bases. The V and J ends lost 5 bases and 0 bases, in that order; junction bases with no gene match: 13. The CDR3 has 18 amino acids. CDR1 and CDR2 from the germline V gene are DFQATT and SNEGSKA (reference sequence). The CDR3 nucleotides are TGCAGTGCTCCAGGGTCGGGACTAGCGTCTGTCTCCTACAATGAGCAGTTCTTC. Protein sequence: CSAPGSGLASVSYNEQFF.

This clonotype has ten or more counts. The genes are TRBV27 and TRBJ2-1; either TRBD1 or TRBD2 may supply D (5 bases each). Germline assignment: CDR1 MNHEY and CDR2 SMNVEV (reference sequence). The CDR3 is 14 residues long. V was pared by 0 bases and J by 6 bases, with 9 bases between. The CDR3 protein is CASSLSGTLNEQFF. The CDR3 DNA is TGTGCCAGCAGTTTATCCGGGACGCTCAATGAGCAGTTCTTC.

This clonotype has a handful of counts. The chain carries TRBV10-3 and TRBJ2-3, with 13 bases that match TRBD2. Per the germline V gene, CDR1 is ENHRY and CDR2 is SYGVKD. The CDR3 is 15 amino acids. The J segment lost 4 bases and the V segment lost 4 bases, leaving 2 bases of the junction unmatched. CDR3 sequence: CAISGLAGGADTQYF. The CDR3 coding sequence is TGTGCCATCAGTGGACTAGCGGGAGGAGCAGATACGCAGTATTTT.

This CDR3 is CASSLKDRAYNEQFF. As DNA, the CDR3 is TGTGCCAGCAGTTTAAAGGACAGGGCGTACAATGAGCAGTTCTTC. This chain joins TRBV12-3 or TRBV12-4 and TRBJ2-1; TRBD1 agrees at 8 bases. Unmatched junction bases numbered 4, after V lost 2 bases and J lost 4 bases. This CDR3 contains 15 residues.

The chain recombines TRBV13 with TRBJ2-2; D not certain. The germline CDR1 and CDR2 sequences are PRHDT and FYEKMQ (reference sequence). The length of the CDR3 is 13 residues. Trimming removed 6 bases from V and 10 bases from J, with 15 bases in between. The CDR3 DNA sequence: TGTGCCAGCAGTGACCCCGGGTATTCGGAGCTGTTTTTT. Translating gives CASSDPGYSELFF.

A few counts support this clonotype. The V gene is TRBV9, the J gene TRBJ2-1, with 10 bases identical to TRBD2. Trimming at V came to 0 bases and at J to 8 bases, leaving 8 bases not matched to a gene. Germline CDR1 reads SGDLS; CDR2 reads YYNGEE. The length of the CDR3 is 16 residues. The CDR3, as DNA: TGTGCCAGCAGCGTAGCTGCTAGCGGGAGTCGCGATGAGCAGTTCTTC. It translates to CASSVAASGSRDEQFF. Full variable domain (missing parts from reference TRBV9 and TRBJ2-1): DSGVTQTPKHLITATGQRVTLRCSPRSGDLSVYWYQQSLDQGLQFLIQYYNGEERAKGNILERFSAQQFPDLHSELNLSSLELGDSALYFCASSVAASGSRDEQFFGPGTRLTVL.